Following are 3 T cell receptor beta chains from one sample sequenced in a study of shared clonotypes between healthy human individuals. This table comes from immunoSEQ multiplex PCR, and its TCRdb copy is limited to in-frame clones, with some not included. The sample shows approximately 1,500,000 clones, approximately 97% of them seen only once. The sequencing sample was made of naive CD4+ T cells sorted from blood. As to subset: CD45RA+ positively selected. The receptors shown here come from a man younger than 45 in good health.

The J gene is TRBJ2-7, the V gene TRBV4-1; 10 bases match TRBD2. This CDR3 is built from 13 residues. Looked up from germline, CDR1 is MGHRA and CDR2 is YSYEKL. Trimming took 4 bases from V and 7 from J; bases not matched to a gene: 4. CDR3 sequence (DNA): TGCGCCAGCAGCCGGGGACTAGCGAGGGAGCAGTACTTC. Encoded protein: CASSRGLAREQYF.

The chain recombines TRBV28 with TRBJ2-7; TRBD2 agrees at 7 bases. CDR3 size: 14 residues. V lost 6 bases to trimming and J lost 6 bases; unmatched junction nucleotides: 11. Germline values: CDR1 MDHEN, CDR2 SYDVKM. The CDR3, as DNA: TGTGCCAGCAGCGGGGAGGGGACCTCTGCCGAGCAGTACTTC. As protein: CASSGEGTSAEQYF. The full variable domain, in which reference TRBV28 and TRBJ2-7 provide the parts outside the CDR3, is DVKVTQSSRYLVKRTGEKVFLECVQDMDHENMFWYRQDPGLGLRLIYFSYDVKMKEKGDIPEGYSVSREKKERFSLILESASTNQTSMYLCASSGEGTSAEQYFGPGTRLTVT.

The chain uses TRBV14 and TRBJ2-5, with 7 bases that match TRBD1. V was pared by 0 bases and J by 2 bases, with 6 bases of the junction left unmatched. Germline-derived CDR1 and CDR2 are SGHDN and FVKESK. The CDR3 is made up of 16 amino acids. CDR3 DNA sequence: TGTGCCAGCAGCCAAGACTGGGACAGAGGGCAAGAGACCCAGTACTTC. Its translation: CASSQDWDRGQETQYF.